This is a list of T cell receptor beta chains from one sample in a study of T cell repertoires in cytomegalovirus infection. One entry per CDR3 protein results from TCRdb running MiXCR on the reads. In the table there are around 570,000 distinct CDR3 sequences, around two fifths of which are singletons. These receptors are not linked to any known antigen. Sequenced here: cultured PBMCs, sampled from culture after CMV antigen stimulation. Receptors originate from a human donor in good health (CMV status not recorded). Some clones in this sample may be carry-over from other donors' samples. Each CDR3 is given without its conserved first and last residue.

11 TRBV6-5 ASGRVLNSPLH
12 TRBV28 ASSEGGGGSTQY
15 TRBV19 ASSIRRLAGPYNEQF
12 TRBV10-3 AISESEGADEAF
13 TRBV20-1 SASRGDSYNSPLH
13 TRBV7-2 ASSPTGSVDTEAF
13 TRBV7-9 ASSLRSGRDYGYT
17 TRBV7-9 ASSLPQGASFKSGNTIY
12 TRBV7-2 ASSRGGQMETQY
12 TRBV19 ASRTGGRDGEAF
12 TRBV7-2 ASSYEQGMAEAF
14 TRBV12-3/TRBV12-4 ASSPDRGASYNEQF
16 TRBV27 ASSLGWGTQTGGTEAF